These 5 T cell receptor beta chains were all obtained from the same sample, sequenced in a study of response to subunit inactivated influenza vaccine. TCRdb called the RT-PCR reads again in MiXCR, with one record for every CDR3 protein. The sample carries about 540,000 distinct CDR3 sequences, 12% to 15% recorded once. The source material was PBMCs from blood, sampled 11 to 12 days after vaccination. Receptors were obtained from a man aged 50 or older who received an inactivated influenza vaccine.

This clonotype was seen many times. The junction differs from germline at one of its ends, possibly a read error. CDR3 DNA: TGTGCCAGCAGCTTAGCAGGGGCATACAATGAGCAGTTCTTC. Translated, it gives CASSLAGAYNEQFF. The V and J genes are TRBV5-1 and TRBJ2-1; maybe TRBD1 (6 bases). Germline CDR1 is SGHRS and CDR2 is YFSETQ. There are 14 residues in the CDR3. Supplemented by reference TRBV5-1 and TRBJ2-1, the full variable domain reads KAGVTQTPRYLIKTRGQQVTLSCSPISGHRSVSWYQQTPGQGLQFLFEYFSETQRNKGNFPGRFSGRQFSNSRSEMNVSTLELGDSALYLCASSLAGAYNEQFFGPGTRLTVL.

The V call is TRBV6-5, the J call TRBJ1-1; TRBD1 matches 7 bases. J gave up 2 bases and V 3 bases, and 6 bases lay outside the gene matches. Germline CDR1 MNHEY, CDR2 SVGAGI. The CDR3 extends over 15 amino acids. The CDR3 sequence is CASSYSGTDNTEAFF. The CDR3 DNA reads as TGTGCCAGCAGTTATTCCGGGACAGATAACACTGAAGCTTTCTTT.

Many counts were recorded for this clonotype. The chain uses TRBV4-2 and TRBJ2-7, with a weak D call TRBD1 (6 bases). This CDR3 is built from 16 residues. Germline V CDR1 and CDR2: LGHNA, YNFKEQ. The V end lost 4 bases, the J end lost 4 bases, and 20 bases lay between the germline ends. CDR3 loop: CASSPSHPPQGYEQYF. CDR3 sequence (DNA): TGTGCCAGCAGCCCATCCCACCCCCCACAGGGTTACGAGCAGTACTTC.

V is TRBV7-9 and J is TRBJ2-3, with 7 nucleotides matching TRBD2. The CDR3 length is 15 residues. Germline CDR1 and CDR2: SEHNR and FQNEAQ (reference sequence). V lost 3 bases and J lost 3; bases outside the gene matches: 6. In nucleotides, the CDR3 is TGTGCCAGCAGCTTCTCCGGGAGGAAGACAGATACGCAGTATTTT. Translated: CASSFSGRKTDTQYF.

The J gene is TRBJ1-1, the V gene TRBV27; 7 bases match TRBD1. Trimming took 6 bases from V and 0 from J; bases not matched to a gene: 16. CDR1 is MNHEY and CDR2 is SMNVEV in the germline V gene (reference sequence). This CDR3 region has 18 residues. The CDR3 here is CASSRRTGATVMNTEAFF. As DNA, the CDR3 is TGTGCCAGCAGCCGGAGGACAGGAGCAACTGTCATGAACACTGAAGCTTTCTTT.